Included here is one T cell receptor (beta chain) sequence, with context. The antigen remains undetermined. This entry belongs to a study of blood T cells in healthy people across ages. General study findings and limits: Per million T cells, TCR beta diversity dropped roughly linearly as age increased.

Total RNA extracted from each sample amounted to at least 5 micrograms. A sample-barcoded 5' primer and a J-beta primer mix were used in a second PCR of roughly 7 to 11 cycles. Using its own MiXCR run on the 5' RACE reads, TCRdb lists one record per CDR3 protein. The sample lists fewer than 950,000 distinct CDR3 sequences, around half seen once, with approximately 40% in the top ten. Germline lookup yields CDR1 DFQATT and CDR2 SNEGSKA (reference sequence). CDR3 length: 17 amino acids. Between the trimmed V and J ends, which lost 0 bases and 0 bases, there was a span of 15 bases. The sequence derives from a man older than 75 in good health. The rearrangement joins TRBV20-1 to TRBJ1-5; D possibly corresponds to TRBD1 (5 bases). Sequencing was carried out using blood. CDR3 nucleotides: TGCAGTGCTAGAGATAGGAGGGGAGCTCATAGCAATCAGCCCCAGCATTTT. This gives the protein CSARDRRGAHSNQPQHF.